The rows below give T cell receptor beta chains drawn from one sample of a study of beta chain features in type 1 diabetes. Assay: immunoSEQ multiplex PCR; the TCRdb copy retains only in-frame clones and omits some. The data hold about 700,000 clones, with under 15% observed a single time. Sequenced: naive CD4+ T cells from blood. Receptors were obtained from a man in his late teens or twenties with type 1 diabetes. The CDR3 runs from the conserved cysteine through the conserved F or W. A D gene is named only where the DNA matches it firmly. Expanded clones are given a class, and other clones once, few, many or no size at all.

v_call,clone_size,d_call,j_call,cdr3_aa,cdr3_nt
TRBV7-2,.,.,TRBJ2-5,CASSPSDGQETQYF,TGTGCCAGCAGCCCGTCGGACGGCCAAGAGACCCAGTACTTC
TRBV5-1,.,.,TRBJ2-5,CASSLVEAGETQYF,TGCGCCAGCAGCTTGGTGGAGGCGGGAGAGACCCAGTACTTC
TRBV10-3,.,.,TRBJ2-7,CAIRSQGISSYEQYF,TGTGCCATCAGGTCACAGGGAATTTCCTCCTACGAGCAGTACTTC
TRBV21-1,.,.,TRBJ2-7,CASSKGDRGLYEQYF,TGTGCCAGCAGCAAAGGGGACAGGGGACTCTACGAGCAGTACTTC
TRBV7-6,.,TRBD1,TRBJ2-5,CASSLGRTGQETQYF,TGTGCCAGCAGCTTAGGAAGGACAGGCCAAGAGACCCAGTACTTC
TRBV27,.,TRBD2,TRBJ2-7,CASSLVGTSGDISYEQYF,TGTGCCAGCAGTTTGGTAGGGACTAGCGGGGATATCTCCTACGAGCAGTACTTC
TRBV7-2,.,.,TRBJ2-3,CASSLAGVRVDTQYF,TGTGCCAGCAGCTTAGCAGGGGTGCGAGTAGATACGCAGTATTTT
TRBV30,.,.,TRBJ1-1,CAWNHRGTEAFF,TGTGCCTGGAATCACCGGGGCACTGAAGCTTTCTTT
TRBV6-6,few,TRBD2,TRBJ2-1,CASRPSGGSNEQFF,TGTGCCAGCAGACCTAGCGGGGGGTCGAATGAGCAGTTCTTC
TRBV5-1,.,TRBD1,TRBJ1-1,CASSVTGSIVNTEAFF,TGCGCCAGCAGCGTGACAGGGTCAATCGTGAACACTGAAGCTTTCTTT
TRBV7-9,few,.,TRBJ1-1,CASSGEEAFF,TGTGCCAGCAGCGGTGAAGAAGCTTTCTTT
TRBV7-9,few,TRBD2,TRBJ2-7,CASRLTAGGSYEQYF,TGTGCCAGCAGGCTGACTGCGGGGGGCTCCTACGAGCAGTACTTC
TRBV19,.,TRBD1,TRBJ2-7,CASSISGTGNYEQYF,TGTGCCAGTAGTATCTCCGGGACAGGGAACTACGAGCAGTACTTC
TRBV2,few,.,TRBJ1-5,CASRGVPTQPQHF,TGTGCCAGCAGGGGGGTCCCTACTCAGCCCCAGCATTTT
TRBV10-3,.,TRBD1,TRBJ1-1,CAISESGEGAEVRAFF,TGTGCCATCAGTGAGTCAGGCGAGGGGGCCGAGGTCAGAGCTTTCTTT
TRBV6-5,few,TRBD2,TRBJ2-3,CASSTGLTRDTQYF,TGTGCCAGCAGTACGGGACTAACTCGGGATACGCAGTATTTT
TRBV7-2,once,.,TRBJ1-5,CASSLGPSNQPQHF,TGTGCCAGCAGCTTGGGACCATCTAATCAGCCCCAGCATTTT
TRBV27,.,TRBD2,TRBJ2-7,CASSLIRGAYEQYF,TGTGCCAGCAGTTTGATACGGGGGGCCTACGAGCAGTACTTC
TRBV4-1,few,.,TRBJ1-5,CASSQDVSRLQRPQHF,TGCGCCAGCAGCCAAGATGTTTCAAGGCTCCAACGGCCCCAGCATTTT
TRBV7-8,.,TRBD1,TRBJ1-4,CASSSGTGALEKLFF,TGTGCCAGCAGCTCCGGGACAGGGGCACTCGAAAAACTGTTTTTT
TRBV28,.,.,TRBJ2-7,CASSLPDTSGQYF,TGTGCCAGCAGTTTACCGGACACCTCCGGGCAGTACTTC
TRBV7-6,few,.,TRBJ1-3,CASSLDAGSGNTIYF,TGTGCCAGCAGCTTAGACGCGGGCTCTGGAAACACCATATATTTT
TRBV10-3,.,.,TRBJ1-2,CAIGGSGDYGYTF,TGTGCCATCGGAGGTTCAGGGGACTATGGCTACACCTTC
TRBV6-5,.,.,TRBJ2-1,CASSYGQGYNEQFF,TGTGCCAGCAGTTACGGGCAAGGTTACAATGAGCAGTTCTTC
TRBV7-2,few,TRBD1,TRBJ1-1,CASRLRRTGVNTEAFF,TGTGCCAGCAGGTTAAGAAGGACAGGGGTGAACACTGAAGCTTTCTTT
TRBV2,.,.,TRBJ1-1,CASRSTTEAFF,TGTGCCAGCAGATCGACTACTGAAGCTTTCTTT
TRBV2,few,TRBD1,TRBJ1-1,CASSEEVDREAFF,TGTGCCAGCAGTGAAGAGGTGGACAGGGAAGCTTTCTTT
TRBV7-7,few,.,TRBJ1-1,CASSSTSNTEAFF,TGTGCTAGCAGCTCGACATCGAACACTGAAGCTTTCTTT
TRBV2,few,TRBD1,TRBJ2-2,CASNPGTGFGTGELFF,TGTGCCAGCAATCCCGGGACAGGCTTTGGTACCGGGGAGCTGTTTTTT
TRBV11-3,few,.,TRBJ2-1,CASSLGLQGGNEQFF,TGTGCCAGCAGCTTGGGCCTACAGGGTGGCAATGAGCAGTTCTTC
TRBV5-1,few,TRBD2,TRBJ2-3,CASRTGTSATDTQYF,TGCGCCAGCAGGACAGGGACTAGCGCCACAGATACGCAGTATTTT
TRBV5-1,.,.,TRBJ1-2,CASSLGRLYGYTF,TGCGCCAGCAGCTTGGGCAGACTCTATGGCTACACCTTC
TRBV18,.,.,TRBJ1-2,CASSPGSGMNYGYTF,TGTGCCAGCTCACCAGGCTCAGGGATGAACTATGGCTACACCTTC